The present T cell receptor (beta chain) was sequenced within a study of blood T cell repertoires in COVID-19. For the study at large: Whether acute or convalescent, the COVID-19 samples came from the United States, Italy and Spain.

Authors' processing steps: Estimated nucleated cell counts came from reference gene primer amplification. The repertoire was sequenced with immunoSEQ multiplex PCR; TCRdb's copy has only in-frame clones and lacks some. The DNA gave D and trimming, while V, J and clone size come from that table. Counted here are approximately 260,000 clones, approximately 87% occurring once; the ten biggest clones make up 3.5% to 5.5%. Trimming cost V 6 bases and J 3 bases; bases outside gene matches: 7. Germline V gives CDR1 MNHEY, CDR2 SVGAGI. The CDR3 sequence is 15 residues long. The genes are TRBV6-5 and TRBJ2-1, with 8 bases fitting TRBD2. The sequencing sample was made of peripheral blood. This receptor was taken from a man aged 60 to 69 who had recovered from COVID-19. CDR3 nucleotide sequence: TGTGCCAGCAGAACAAGCGGGAGCGGCTACAATGAGCAGTTCTTC. This gives the protein CASRTSGSGYNEQFF.